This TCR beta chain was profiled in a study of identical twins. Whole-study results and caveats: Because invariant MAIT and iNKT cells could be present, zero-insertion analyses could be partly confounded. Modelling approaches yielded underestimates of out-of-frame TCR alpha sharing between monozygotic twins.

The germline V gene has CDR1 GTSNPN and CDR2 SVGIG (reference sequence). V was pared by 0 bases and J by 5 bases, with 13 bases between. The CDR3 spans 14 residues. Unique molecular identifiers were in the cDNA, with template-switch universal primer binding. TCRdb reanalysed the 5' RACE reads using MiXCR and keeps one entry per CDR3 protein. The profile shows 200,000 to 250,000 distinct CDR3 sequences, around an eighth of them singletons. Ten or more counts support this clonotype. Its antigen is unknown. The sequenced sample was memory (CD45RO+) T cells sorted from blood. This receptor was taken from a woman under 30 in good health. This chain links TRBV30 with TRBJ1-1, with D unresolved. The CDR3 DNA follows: TGTGCCTGGAGTGTATCCTCATGGAGTACTGAAGCTTTCTTT. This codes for CAWSVSSWSTEAFF.